These 32 T cell receptor beta chains originate from one sample sequenced in a study of shared clonotypes between healthy human individuals. TCRdb's table, derived via immunoSEQ multiplex PCR, lists solely in-frame clones and lacks some. The sample has 1,500,000 or so clones, 96% seen once; the top ten hold more than 0.9%. The source material was naive CD4+ T cells sorted from blood. Subset defined: CD45RA+ positively selected. These TCRs come from a man under 40 in good health.

V and J are TRBV14 and TRBJ2-3, with unresolved D. Germline CDR1 reads SGHDN; CDR2 reads FVKESK. The CDR3 is 14 residues long. Trimming took off 6 bases at V and 11 bases at J, with 21 bases between the two ends. The CDR3 loop reads CASSPLGIAVGQYF. For the CDR3, the DNA is TGTGCCAGCAGTCCATTGGGGATCGCGGTTGGGCAGTATTTT.

The chain joins TRBV6-5 to TRBJ2-1; 9 nucleotides agree with TRBD1. Germline CDR1 MNHEY, CDR2 SVGAGI. The CDR3 is 12 amino acids. J was trimmed by 12 bases and V by 5 bases; bases with no gene match: 5. The CDR3 DNA sequence: TGTGCCAGCAGTCAGACAGGGGGAGGGCAGTTCTTC. This encodes CASSQTGGGQFF.

Worth noting for this clone: This sample includes further DNA sequences coding for the same CDR3. The chain has TRBV28 and TRBJ2-6; no definite D call. The CDR3 has 12 amino acids. Germline V gives CDR1 MDHEN, CDR2 SYDVKM. Deletions cut 3 bases from V and 4 bases from J, with 1 base between. In nucleotides, the CDR3 is TGTGCCAGCAGTTTCGGGGCCAACGTCCTGACTTTC. It encodes CASSFGANVLTF.

This clone was counted a single time. The chain employs TRBV6-5 and TRBJ2-1; D gene uncertain. The CDR3 runs to 10 residues. CDR1 and CDR2 from the germline V gene are MNHEY and SVGAGI. The ends were cut back, 3 bases at V and 12 bases at J, with 6 bases in the middle. The CDR3 sequence is CASSYSGQFF. CDR3 bases: TGTGCCAGCAGTTATTCGGGGCAGTTCTTC.

The chain carries TRBV6-5 and TRBJ1-3; 10 bases are a match to TRBD1. CDR1 is MNHEY, CDR2 SVGAGI, per germline. The CDR3 covers 14 residues. J lost 6 bases, V lost 4 bases, and 3 bases had no gene match. CDR3 DNA: TGTGCCAGCAGTTCCGGGACAGGGGTAAACACCATATATTTT. Amino acids: CASSSGTGVNTIYF.

V is TRBV19 and J is TRBJ2-3, with D unclear. This CDR3 has 14 amino acids. With 6 bases removed from V and 2 bases from J, the gap between germline ends came to 12 bases. The germline V gene encodes CDR1 LNHDA and CDR2 SQIVND (reference sequence). This CDR3 reads CASSTGSFTDTQYF. CDR3 bases: TGTGCCAGTAGCACCGGGTCCTTCACAGATACGCAGTATTTT. Full variable domain (outside the CDR3, taken from reference TRBV19 and TRBJ2-3): DGGITQSPKYLFRKEGQNVTLSCEQNLNHDAMYWYRQDPGQGLRLIYYSQIVNDFQKGDIAEGYSVSREKKESFPLTVTSAQKNPTAFYLCASSTGSFTDTQYFGPGTRLTVL.

Regarding this clone: This sample also contains other DNA sequences that code for the same CDR3. The chain recombines TRBV11-2 with TRBJ2-2, with unresolved D. Germline V gives CDR1 SGHAT, CDR2 FQNNGV. CDR3 size: 13 residues. V was clipped by 5 bases and J by 2 bases, with 6 bases between them. As DNA, the CDR3 is TGTGCCAGCAGCCTCCTAAACACCGGGGAGCTGTTTTTT. This gives the protein CASSLLNTGELFF.

The rearrangement uses TRBV30 and TRBJ1-5; no clear D gene. The CDR3 has 14 residues. Germline CDR1 and CDR2: GTSNPN and SVGIG (reference sequence). V was pared by 2 bases and J by 7 bases, with 15 bases between. The CDR3 here is CAWSSLRGDQPQHF. For the CDR3, the DNA is TGTGCCTGGAGTTCCCTTCGGGGTGACCAGCCCCAGCATTTT. Full variable domain (remainder filled in from reference TRBV30 and TRBJ1-5): SQTIHQWPATLVQPVGSPLSLECTVEGTSNPNLYWYRQAAGRGLQLLFYSVGIGQISSEVPQNLSASRPQDRQFILSSKKLLLSDSGFYLCAWSSLRGDQPQHFGDGTRLSIL.

V and J are TRBV11-3 and TRBJ2-1; D is possibly TRBD1 or TRBD2 (6 bases each). Per germline, CDR1 SGHNT and CDR2 YENEEA. Trimming stripped 4 bases from V and 9 bases from J, with 25 bases between. The CDR3 contains 17 residues. This CDR3 is CASSSPTGAPLMVEQFF. For the CDR3, the DNA is TGTGCCAGCAGCTCCCCCACGGGGGCGCCTCTGATGGTTGAGCAGTTCTTC. The full variable domain, in which reference TRBV11-3 and TRBJ2-1 provide the parts outside the CDR3, is EAGVVQSPRYKIIEKKQPVAFWCNPISGHNTLYWYLQNLGQGPELLIRYENEEAVDDSQLPKDRFSAERLKGVDSTLKIQPAELGDSAVYLCASSSPTGAPLMVEQFFGPGTRLTVL.

The chain joins TRBV7-2 to TRBJ1-5; D is unclear. The germline V gene has CDR1 SGHTA and CDR2 FQGNSA. V dropped 2 bases and J dropped 2 bases, with 13 bases sitting between them. The CDR3 length is 16 residues. CDR3 in DNA: TGTGCCAGCAGCTTACAGGCCCTCGGTGGCAATCAGCCCCAGCATTTT. It codes for CASSLQALGGNQPQHF. Using reference TRBV7-2 and TRBJ1-5 for the parts outside the CDR3, the full variable domain is GAGVSQSPSNKVTEKGKDVELRCDPISGHTALYWYRQSLGQGLEFLIYFQGNSAPDKSGLPSDRFSAERTGGSVSTLTIQRTQQEDSAVYLCASSLQALGGNQPQHFGDGTRLSIL.

As concerns this clone: At the DNA level, this CDR3 is encoded by other sequences in the same sample as well. The V and J genes are TRBV5-1 and TRBJ1-2; D gene uncertain. The CDR3 runs 13 residues. Trimming removed 0 bases from V and 2 bases from J, with 5 bases in between. Germline CDR1 SGHRS, CDR2 YFSETQ. The CDR3 DNA reads TGCGCCAGCAGCTTGGGCCCGAACTATGGCTACACCTTC. Its translation is CASSLGPNYGYTF. Full variable domain (remainder filled in from reference TRBV5-1 and TRBJ1-2): KAGVTQTPRYLIKTRGQQVTLSCSPISGHRSVSWYQQTPGQGLQFLFEYFSETQRNKGNFPGRFSGRQFSNSRSEMNVSTLELGDSALYLCASSLGPNYGYTFGSGTRLTVV.

The V call is TRBV27, the J call TRBJ2-7; 10 bases are a match to TRBD1. Germline CDR1 reads MNHEY; CDR2 reads SMNVEV (reference sequence). The CDR3 runs 14 residues. V trimming: 6 bases; J trimming: 4 bases; junction bases outside the gene matches: 6. Here the CDR3 reads CASRRGQGNYEQYF. The CDR3 nucleotides read TGTGCCAGCAGGAGGGGACAGGGGAATTACGAGCAGTACTTC.

V is TRBV5-8 and J is TRBJ2-5; D is unresolved. Deletions cut 4 bases from V and 7 bases from J, with 11 bases between. In germline, CDR1 is SGHTS, CDR2 YDEGEE. CDR3 length: 12 residues. The CDR3 sequence: CASSRLSRTQYF. Here the CDR3 DNA reads TGTGCCAGCAGCCGCCTCTCGCGGACCCAGTACTTC.

As regards this clone: In the same sample, other DNA sequences code for this CDR3. The chain couples TRBV2 to TRBJ2-2; tentative D call: TRBD1 (6 bases). Trimming stripped 8 bases from V and 5 bases from J, with 12 bases between. CDR3 length: 13 residues. Germline CDR1 reads SNHLY; CDR2 reads FYNNEI. The CDR3 spells CASSERGTGELFF. The CDR3 DNA is TGTGCCAGCTCCGAAAGGGGGACCGGGGAGCTGTTTTTT.

The chain joins TRBV10-3 to TRBJ1-2; D gene ambiguous. Germline V lookup: CDR1 ENHRY, CDR2 SYGVKD. The CDR3 is made up of 11 amino acids. The germline V and J ends were trimmed by 4 bases and 8 bases, with 8 bases remaining between them. The CDR3 DNA follows: TGTGCCATCAGTGGCGGCAGGGGCTACACCTTC. Translating it yields CAISGGRGYTF.

This clone is a singleton in its sample. The chain has TRBV18 and TRBJ1-1; D is uncertain. This CDR3 has 12 amino acids. Trimming took off 4 bases at V and 4 bases at J, with 7 bases between the two ends. CDR1 is KGHSH and CDR2 is LQKENI in the germline V gene. The CDR3 DNA reads TGTGCCAGCTCACTCGTAGGCACTGAAGCTTTCTTT. Translated: CASSLVGTEAFF.

The chain recombines TRBV18 with TRBJ2-7, with D possibly being TRBD1 (6 bases). The CDR3 has 14 amino acids. In germline, CDR1 is KGHSH, CDR2 LQKENI. V lost 1 base, J lost 2 bases, and 9 bases lay in between. As DNA, the CDR3 is TGTGCCAGCTCACCACAACAGGGAACCTACGAGCAGTACTTC. Its protein product is CASSPQQGTYEQYF.

V usage is TRBV18 and J usage is TRBJ1-1; TRBD1 might be the D (6 bases). Germline values: CDR1 KGHSH, CDR2 LQKENI. The V gene lost 2 bases and the J gene lost 0 bases, with 13 bases spanning the gap. The CDR3 totals 16 residues. As DNA, the CDR3 is TGTGCCAGCTCACCAACCTCCCCAGGGGTGAACACTGAAGCTTTCTTT. Encoded protein: CASSPTSPGVNTEAFF.

The V call is TRBV9, the J call TRBJ2-1, with D tentatively TRBD2 (5 bases). The V end lost 2 bases, the J end lost 7 bases, and 13 bases lay between the germline ends. The germline CDR1 and CDR2 sequences are SGDLS and YYNGEE. The CDR3 length is 14 residues. CDR3 sequence (DNA): TGTGCCAGCAGCGTTAAGGTGGCGGGTAATGAGCAGTTCTTC. It translates to CASSVKVAGNEQFF.

This chain uses TRBV5-1 with TRBJ2-1; D call uncertain. Between the trimmed V and J ends, which lost 0 bases and 5 bases, there was a span of 6 bases. The CDR3 loop spans 13 amino acids. Germline loops: CDR1 SGHRS, CDR2 YFSETQ. The CDR3 spells CASSLEVDNEQFF. DNA of the CDR3: TGCGCCAGCAGCTTGGAAGTAGACAATGAGCAGTTCTTC.

A remark on this clone: Other DNA sequences in this specimen translate into the identical CDR3. This CDR3 is CASSIGNEQFF. CDR3 coding DNA: TGTGCCAGTAGTATTGGCAATGAGCAGTTCTTC. This sequence joins TRBV19 and TRBJ2-1; D remains unclear. The V gene lost 3 bases and the J gene lost 6 bases, with 3 bases spanning the gap. The length of the CDR3 is 11 residues. The germline V gene has CDR1 LNHDA and CDR2 SQIVND (reference sequence).

The chain joins TRBV27 to TRBJ2-1, with D possibly TRBD1 on 7 matching bases. Germline V gene sequence: CDR1 MNHEY, CDR2 SMNVEV (reference sequence). The CDR3 is 20 amino acids. Trimming cost V 5 bases and J 0 bases, with 26 bases left between them. The CDR3 protein is CASSPSRDSRYTYSYNEQFF. CDR3 bases: TGTGCCAGCAGTCCATCGCGGGACAGCCGATATACTTACTCCTACAATGAGCAGTTCTTC.

J is TRBJ2-5 and V is TRBV11-2; possibly TRBD1 for D (6 bases). This CDR3 contains 14 residues. Germline CDR1 and CDR2: SGHAT and FQNNGV. V was shortened by 5 bases and J by 3 bases, with 13 bases between the two germline ends. CDR3 residues: CASSAHRVKETQYF. The CDR3 region has the DNA TGTGCCAGCAGCGCCCACAGGGTTAAAGAGACCCAGTACTTC.

This clone was recorded once. The rearrangement uses TRBV4-1 and TRBJ2-3; no definite D call. The CDR3 sequence is 13 residues long. V lost 2 bases, J lost 5 bases, and 8 bases lay in between. Per the germline V gene, CDR1 is MGHRA and CDR2 is YSYEKL. CDR3 in DNA: TGCGCCAGCAGCCAATTACTACGAGATACGCAGTATTTT. Protein sequence: CASSQLLRDTQYF.

The V call is TRBV5-1, the J call TRBJ1-3; the match to TRBD1 covers 9 bases. The CDR3 covers 15 residues. Trimming at V came to 3 bases and at J to 2 bases, leaving 3 bases not matched to a gene. The germline V gene encodes CDR1 SGHRS and CDR2 YFSETQ. CDR3 bases: TGCGCCAGCAGCTCCGGGACAGGGACTGGAAACACCATATATTTT. It encodes CASSSGTGTGNTIYF.

DNA for the CDR3: TGTGCCAGTAGTATGTCGAGGGAGCTCGCCTACGAGCAGTACTTC. It translates to CASSMSRELAYEQYF. The rearrangement links TRBV19 to TRBJ2-7; maybe TRBD2 (5 bases). Germline assignment: CDR1 LNHDA and CDR2 SQIVND (reference sequence). CDR3 size: 15 residues. V lost 3 bases and J 2 bases, leaving 14 bases between the germline ends.

This clone occurred once. The genes are TRBV30 and TRBJ2-1; no clear D gene. V was trimmed by 2 bases and J by 0 bases, leaving 14 bases between them. This CDR3 contains 16 residues. Germline V gives CDR1 GTSNPN, CDR2 SVGIG (reference sequence). The CDR3 sequence is CAWSIPRASSYNEQFF. For the CDR3, the DNA is TGTGCCTGGAGTATCCCTCGTGCGAGCTCCTACAATGAGCAGTTCTTC.

The chain uses TRBV19 and TRBJ1-1, with D uncertain. The germline V gene has CDR1 LNHDA and CDR2 SQIVND (reference sequence). V shed 4 bases and J shed 0 bases, with 9 bases lying between them. CDR3 length: 14 amino acids. CDR3 in amino acids: CASSRRELNTEAFF. CDR3 nucleotides: TGTGCCAGTAGTAGGCGAGAGCTGAACACTGAAGCTTTCTTT.

The genes are TRBV6-1 and TRBJ2-7; a possible D gene is TRBD2 (6 bases). This CDR3 has 17 amino acids. V shed 4 bases and J shed 7 bases, with 26 bases lying between them. Germline-derived CDR1 and CDR2 are MNHNS and SASEGT. The CDR3 loop is CASSVISPGTFPGEQYF. Written as DNA, the CDR3 is TGTGCCAGCAGTGTAATATCCCCCGGGACTTTCCCCGGGGAGCAGTACTTC.

The rearrangement links TRBV11-3 to TRBJ2-7; 10 nucleotides agree with TRBD2. V trimming: 5 bases; J trimming: 3 bases; junction bases outside the gene matches: 10. Germline V gives CDR1 SGHNT, CDR2 YENEEA. This CDR3 has 16 residues. CDR3 protein: CASSPGGLATHYEQYF. Written as DNA, the CDR3 is TGTGCCAGCAGCCCTGGGGGACTAGCGACTCACTACGAGCAGTACTTC.

The chain joins TRBV9 to TRBJ1-5; the D is unclear. This CDR3 is built from 15 residues. Per germline, CDR1 SGDLS and CDR2 YYNGEE. V was trimmed by 0 bases and J by 0 bases, leaving 7 bases between them. Here the CDR3 DNA reads TGTGCCAGCAGCGTAGGAGCAGTTAGCAATCAGCCCCAGCATTTT. Translating it yields CASSVGAVSNQPQHF. The full variable domain, in which reference TRBV9 and TRBJ1-5 provide the parts outside the CDR3, is DSGVTQTPKHLITATGQRVTLRCSPRSGDLSVYWYQQSLDQGLQFLIQYYNGEERAKGNILERFSAQQFPDLHSELNLSSLELGDSALYFCASSVGAVSNQPQHFGDGTRLSIL.

The chain employs TRBV7-9 and TRBJ2-3; no clear D gene. Per the germline V gene, CDR1 is SEHNR and CDR2 is FQNEAQ (reference sequence). Trimming removed 8 bases at V and 1 base at J, with 10 bases between. This CDR3 region has 13 residues. The CDR3 bases are TGTGCCAGCCGAAAGGTCGGCACAGATACGCAGTATTTT. Its translation is CASRKVGTDTQYF.